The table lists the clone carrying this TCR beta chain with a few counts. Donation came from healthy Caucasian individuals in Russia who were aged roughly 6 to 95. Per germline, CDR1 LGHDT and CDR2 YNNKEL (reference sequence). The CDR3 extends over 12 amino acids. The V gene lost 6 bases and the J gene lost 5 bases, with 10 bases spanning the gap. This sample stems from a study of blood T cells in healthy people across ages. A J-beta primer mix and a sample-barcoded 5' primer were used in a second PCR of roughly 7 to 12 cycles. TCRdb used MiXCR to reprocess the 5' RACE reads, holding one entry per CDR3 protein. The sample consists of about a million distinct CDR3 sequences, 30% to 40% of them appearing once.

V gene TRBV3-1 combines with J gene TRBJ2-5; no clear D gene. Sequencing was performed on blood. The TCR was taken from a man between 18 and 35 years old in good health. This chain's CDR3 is CASSDIGETQYF. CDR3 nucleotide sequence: TGTGCCAGCAGTGACATTGGGGAGACCCAGTACTTC.